Presented here are 29 T cell receptor beta chains from one specimen sequenced in a study of shared clonotypes between healthy human individuals. Produced via immunoSEQ multiplex PCR; TCRdb's table is partial and in-frame only. Here the sample spans nearly 1,000,000 clones, over 60% being singletons. Material for sequencing was memory CD4+ T cells sorted from blood. Subset described: CD45RA-negative fraction. Receptors were obtained from a man between 18 and 35 years old in good health.

In this sample, this clone turned up many times. Other nucleotide sequences in the sample specify the same CDR3. DNA for the CDR3: TGTGCCAGCAGCGTGGATGGACAGGGCAATCAGCCCCAGCATTTT. Amino acid sequence: CASSVDGQGNQPQHF. The chain employs TRBV9 and TRBJ1-5; 7 bases agree with TRBD1. The length of the CDR3 is 15 residues. V was clipped by 2 bases and J by 2 bases; unmatched bases: 4. Germline V gives CDR1 SGDLS, CDR2 YYNGEE.

V gene TRBV7-2 combines with J gene TRBJ1-4; no clear D gene. This CDR3 is built from 11 residues. CDR1 is SGHTA, CDR2 FQGNSA, per germline. V was cut by 4 bases and J by 11 bases, with 8 bases left in between. The CDR3 DNA follows: TGTGCCAGCAGCTCAGGACTTAAACTGTTTTTT. Protein product: CASSSGLKLFF. Filled out from reference TRBV7-2 and TRBJ1-4, the complete variable domain reads GAGVSQSPSNKVTEKGKDVELRCDPISGHTALYWYRQSLGQGLEFLIYFQGNSAPDKSGLPSDRFSAERTGGSVSTLTIQRTQQEDSAVYLCASSSGLKLFFGSGTQLSVL.

This clone has only one observation. V and J are TRBV6-5 and TRBJ2-4, with D maybe TRBD2 (5 bases). This CDR3 contains 15 residues. The germline CDR1 and CDR2 sequences are MNHEY and SVGAGI. The V and J ends lost 6 bases and 3 bases respectively, with 15 bases between them. The CDR3 loop is CASSPEGVGKNIQYF. CDR3 coding DNA: TGTGCCAGCAGCCCTGAGGGCGTCGGCAAAAACATTCAGTACTTC.

This clone was observed many times. The genes are TRBV19 and TRBJ2-2; D remains unclear. The CDR3 loop spans 16 amino acids. The germline gives CDR1 LNHDA, CDR2 SQIVND (reference sequence). V gave up 1 base and J gave up 4 bases, with 13 bases separating them. CDR3 region: CASSIVGTGTTGELFF. The DNA for the CDR3 is TGTGCCAGTAGTATAGTTGGAACTGGAACCACCGGGGAGCTGTTTTTT.

The V call is TRBV10-2, the J call TRBJ2-5; D is unclear. CDR1 is WSHSY, CDR2 SAAADI, per germline. The CDR3 totals 11 residues. Trimming shortened V by 4 bases and J by 4 bases, and 4 bases separated the two germline ends. CDR3 region: CASSGLETQYF. In DNA form, the CDR3 reads TGCGCCAGCAGTGGACTAGAGACCCAGTACTTC.

V gene TRBV27 combines with J gene TRBJ2-7; TRBD1 might be the D (5 bases). The V gene lost 6 bases and the J gene lost 3 bases, with 12 bases spanning the gap. This CDR3 has 13 amino acids. The germline V gene encodes CDR1 MNHEY and CDR2 SMNVEV (reference sequence). The CDR3: CASRRQGSYEQYF. The CDR3 DNA is TGTGCCAGCAGAAGGCAGGGCAGCTACGAGCAGTACTTC.

This clone was observed a handful of times. V gene TRBV7-8 combines with J gene TRBJ1-4, with D unclear. The CDR3 sequence is 16 residues long. The V gene lost 5 bases and the J gene lost 2 bases, with 15 bases spanning the gap. The germline CDR1 and CDR2 sequences are SGHVS and FQNEAQ. The CDR3 spells CASSRRPHLTNEKLFF. The CDR3 DNA sequence: TGTGCCAGCAGCCGCCGACCCCATCTCACTAATGAAAAACTGTTTTTT.

A few counts support this clone. Other nucleotide sequences in the sample specify the same CDR3. The J gene is TRBJ2-7, the V gene TRBV11-2; D unresolved. The V and J ends lost 0 bases and 0 bases respectively, with 6 bases between them. CDR3 length: 14 amino acids. The germline V gene encodes CDR1 SGHAT and CDR2 FQNNGV. CDR3: CASSLDTASYEQYF. In DNA form, the CDR3 reads TGTGCCAGCAGCTTAGACACGGCCTCCTACGAGCAGTACTTC.

This clone was picked up one time. The rearrangement links TRBV7-2 to TRBJ1-6, with TRBD1 matching over 10 bases. From germline, CDR1 is SGHTA and CDR2 FQGNSA. The CDR3 is 15 residues long. V gave up 4 bases and J gave up 9 bases; unmatched junction bases: 6. The CDR3 region has the DNA TGTGCCAGCAGCTCCCGACAGGGGGCGACTTCACCCCTCCACTTT. This translates into CASSSRQGATSPLHF.

This chain links TRBV7-3 with TRBJ2-5; 11 bases line up with TRBD2. V lost 5 bases to trimming and J lost 4 bases; unmatched junction nucleotides: 9. In germline, CDR1 is SGHTA, CDR2 FQGTGA. This CDR3 is 16 amino acids long. CDR3 residues: CASSPGTLAGGETQYF. Written as DNA, the CDR3 is TGTGCCAGCAGCCCCGGGACCCTAGCGGGGGGAGAGACCCAGTACTTC.

The rearrangement uses TRBV18 and TRBJ1-6; D gene unclear. The germline gives CDR1 KGHSH, CDR2 LQKENI. CDR3 length: 16 amino acids. The V and J ends lost 3 bases and 10 bases respectively, with 19 bases between them. The CDR3 spells CASSPTRSPGGSPLHF. CDR3 DNA: TGTGCCAGCTCACCCACTAGGTCCCCCGGTGGGTCACCCCTCCACTTT. Drawing the rest from reference TRBV18 and TRBJ1-6, the complete variable domain is NAGVMQNPRHLVRRRGQEARLRCSPMKGHSHVYWYRQLPEEGLKFMVYLQKENIIDESGMPKERFSAEFPKEGPSILRIQQVVRGDSAAYFCASSPTRSPGGSPLHFGNGTRLTVT.

The J gene is TRBJ1-2, the V gene TRBV4-3, with 11 positions matching TRBD1. Germline loops: CDR1 LGHNA, CDR2 YSLEER. V lost 0 bases to trimming and J lost 4 bases; unmatched junction nucleotides: 1. The CDR3 length is 15 residues. In DNA, the CDR3 is TGCGCCAGCAGCCAAGATGGGACAGGGGGCTATGGCTACACCTTC. It specifies CASSQDGTGGYGYTF.

The chain combines TRBV7-9 with TRBJ1-2; perhaps TRBD1 as D (5 bases). This CDR3 has 14 residues. Germline V gives CDR1 SEHNR, CDR2 FQNEAQ (reference sequence). Trimming removed 10 bases from V and 4 bases from J, with 19 bases in between. The CDR3 region is CATPLDGAGYGYTF. The CDR3, as DNA: TGTGCCACCCCCCTTGACGGGGCGGGCTATGGCTACACCTTC.

This clone appeared a few times. V and J are TRBV27 and TRBJ2-1, with TRBD1 matching 8 bases. This CDR3 has 15 amino acids. The germline V gene encodes CDR1 MNHEY and CDR2 SMNVEV (reference sequence). J gave up 4 bases and V 5 bases, and 7 bases lay outside the gene matches. The CDR3: CASSPQGASYNEQFF. CDR3 DNA: TGTGCCAGCAGTCCGCAGGGGGCGTCATACAATGAGCAGTTCTTC.

This clone showed up just a few times. The chain links TRBV7-6 to TRBJ1-1; D is ambiguous. Germline CDR1 SGHVS, CDR2 FNYEAQ. The V end was cut by 3 bases, the J end by 1 base, with 6 bases between. The CDR3 sequence is 13 residues long. CDR3 nucleotide sequence: TGTGCCAGCAGCTTTAACCGGAACACTGAAGCTTTCTTT. Encoded protein: CASSFNRNTEAFF.

This clone was found once. Possible read error: a much larger clone is one base away. The chain carries TRBV14 and TRBJ2-2; D is uncertain. Per germline, CDR1 SGHDN and CDR2 FVKESK. Between the trimmed V and J ends, which lost 6 bases and 5 bases, there was a span of 4 bases. The CDR3 spans 11 residues. As DNA, the CDR3 is TGTGCCAGCAGGAGGACCGGGGAGCTGTTTTTT. Translated: CASRRTGELFF. Drawing the rest from reference TRBV14 and TRBJ2-2, the complete variable domain is EAGVTQFPSHSVIEKGQTVTLRCDPISGHDNLYWYRRVMGKEIKFLLHFVKESKQDESGMPNNRFLAERTGGTYSTLKVQPAELEDSGVYFCASRRTGELFFGEGSRLTVL.

V usage is TRBV7-2 and J usage is TRBJ1-2; D is perhaps TRBD1 (5 bases). Germline loops: CDR1 SGHTA, CDR2 FQGNSA. The CDR3 runs to 15 residues. V gave up 5 bases and J gave up 0 bases, with 13 bases separating them. The CDR3 coding sequence is TGTGCCAGCAGCGTTACCGGGACGGCTAACTATGGCTACACCTTC. Protein sequence: CASSVTGTANYGYTF.

In this sample, this clone turned up once. This chain joins TRBV18 and TRBJ1-2; 8 bases fit TRBD1. Germline loops: CDR1 KGHSH, CDR2 LQKENI. The CDR3 loop spans 16 amino acids. The ends lost 5 bases at V and 6 bases at J; junction bases unmatched: 14. In DNA, the CDR3 is TGTGCCAGCTCAGCGACCGCGACAGGGGAAAAGAATGGCTACACCTTC. It encodes CASSATATGEKNGYTF.

The rearrangement links TRBV4-1 to TRBJ2-5; no clear D. Germline assignment: CDR1 MGHRA and CDR2 YSYEKL. With 0 bases removed from V and 1 base from J, the gap between germline ends came to 9 bases. CDR3 length equals 15 residues. CDR3 region: CASSQEWLSQETQYF. CDR3 bases: TGCGCCAGCAGCCAAGAATGGCTGAGCCAAGAGACCCAGTACTTC.

The chain carries TRBV5-1 and TRBJ1-1; TRBD1 matches 7 bases. V dropped 4 bases and J dropped 8; count of bases not matched to a gene: 14. This CDR3 has 15 residues. Germline CDR1 SGHRS, CDR2 YFSETQ. CDR3 sequence (DNA): TGCGCCAGCAGCCCTTCTACCGGGACAGCCAAAGAAGCTTTCTTT. It specifies CASSPSTGTAKEAFF.

The rearrangement links TRBV18 to TRBJ1-5; 9 positions agree with TRBD1. Trimming took 6 bases from V and 4 from J; bases not matched to a gene: 19. Germline V lookup: CDR1 KGHSH, CDR2 LQKENI. This CDR3 contains 19 residues. The CDR3: CASSLGYKLGTGKNQPQHF. For the CDR3, the DNA is TGTGCCAGCTCTCTAGGATATAAGTTAGGGACAGGGAAGAATCAGCCCCAGCATTTT. The full variable domain, completed using reference TRBV18 and TRBJ1-5, is NAGVMQNPRHLVRRRGQEARLRCSPMKGHSHVYWYRQLPEEGLKFMVYLQKENIIDESGMPKERFSAEFPKEGPSILRIQQVVRGDSAAYFCASSLGYKLGTGKNQPQHFGDGTRLSIL.

This clone was seen once. The gene calls are TRBV10-3 and TRBJ2-7; the D call may be TRBD1 or TRBD2 (6 bases each). The CDR3 extends over 16 amino acids. The V end lost 0 bases, the J end lost 5 bases, and 17 bases lay between the germline ends. Germline V gene sequence: CDR1 ENHRY, CDR2 SYGVKD. CDR3 in DNA: TGTGCCATCAGTGAGTCCTTTGACAGGCGGGGCAACGAGCAGTACTTC. Amino acid sequence: CAISESFDRRGNEQYF.

The genes are TRBV14 and TRBJ2-7; 7 nucleotides agree with TRBD1. Germline V gene sequence: CDR1 SGHDN, CDR2 FVKESK. With V trimmed by 4 bases and J by 4 bases, 4 bases remained unmatched. The CDR3 length is 13 residues. The CDR3 bases are TGTGCCAGCAGCCTGACGACAGGGTACGAGCAGTACTTC. Amino acids: CASSLTTGYEQYF.

The chain is built from TRBV7-9 and TRBJ2-3; D is unresolved. The CDR3 contains 15 residues. Deletions cut 3 bases from V and 0 bases from J, with 10 bases between. Germline V lookup: CDR1 SEHNR, CDR2 FQNEAQ (reference sequence). The CDR3 DNA follows: TGTGCCAGCAGCTTGGAAGGATCTAGCACAGATACGCAGTATTTT. It yields the protein CASSLEGSSTDTQYF. The variable domain in full, with the rest retrieved from reference TRBV7-9 and TRBJ2-3, is DTGVSQNPRHKITKRGQNVTFRCDPISEHNRLYWYRQTLGQGPEFLTYFQNEAQLEKSRLLSDRFSAERPKGSFSTLEIQRTEQGDSAMYLCASSLEGSSTDTQYFGPGTRLTVL.

This clone was observed a handful of times. The chain carries TRBV5-1 and TRBJ2-3; D is ambiguous. The CDR3 consists of 15 residues. Looked up from germline, CDR1 is SGHRS and CDR2 is YFSETQ. V was pared by 0 bases and J by 1 base, with 9 bases between. CDR3 DNA sequence: TGCGCCAGCAGCTTGGACCCCTATGGCACAGATACGCAGTATTTT. Encoded protein: CASSLDPYGTDTQYF. The full variable domain, completed using reference TRBV5-1 and TRBJ2-3, is KAGVTQTPRYLIKTRGQQVTLSCSPISGHRSVSWYQQTPGQGLQFLFEYFSETQRNKGNFPGRFSGRQFSNSRSEMNVSTLELGDSALYLCASSLDPYGTDTQYFGPGTRLTVL.

The V call is TRBV6-6, the J call TRBJ1-5; tentative D call: TRBD1 (6 bases). The CDR3 loop spans 16 amino acids. CDR1 and CDR2 from the germline V gene are MNHNY and SVGAGI (reference sequence). V lost 6 bases to trimming and J lost 5 bases, with 20 bases between them. CDR3: CASSFGGGRQDQPQHF. CDR3 bases: TGTGCCAGCAGCTTCGGAGGAGGGAGACAGGATCAGCCCCAGCATTTT.

The chain has TRBV30 and TRBJ1-6, with D unresolved. Trimming left V 3 bases short and J 7 bases short, with 7 bases between. The CDR3 covers 12 residues. The germline V gene has CDR1 GTSNPN and CDR2 SVGIG (reference sequence). The CDR3 is CAWRSKNSPLHF. The CDR3, as DNA: TGTGCCTGGAGGTCTAAGAATTCACCCCTCCACTTT.

This clone was detected a few times. The chain links TRBV27 to TRBJ2-1; 7 nucleotides match TRBD2. The CDR3 consists of 18 residues. V was pared by 2 bases and J by 7 bases, with 17 bases of the junction left unmatched. Germline CDR1 MNHEY, CDR2 SMNVEV (reference sequence). CDR3 nucleotide sequence: TGTGCCAGCAGTTTACTTTTTGGTTTTGGCGGGAGTCCAAATGAGCAGTTCTTC. This gives the protein CASSLLFGFGGSPNEQFF.

The chain links TRBV28 to TRBJ2-5; 10 bases are a match to TRBD2. Germline CDR1 and CDR2: MDHEN and SYDVKM. The CDR3 length is 15 residues. Trimming took 7 bases from V and 5 from J; bases not matched to a gene: 10. The CDR3: CASKSPAGGQETQYF. In DNA, the CDR3 is TGTGCCAGCAAATCCCCAGCGGGGGGGCAGGAGACCCAGTACTTC.